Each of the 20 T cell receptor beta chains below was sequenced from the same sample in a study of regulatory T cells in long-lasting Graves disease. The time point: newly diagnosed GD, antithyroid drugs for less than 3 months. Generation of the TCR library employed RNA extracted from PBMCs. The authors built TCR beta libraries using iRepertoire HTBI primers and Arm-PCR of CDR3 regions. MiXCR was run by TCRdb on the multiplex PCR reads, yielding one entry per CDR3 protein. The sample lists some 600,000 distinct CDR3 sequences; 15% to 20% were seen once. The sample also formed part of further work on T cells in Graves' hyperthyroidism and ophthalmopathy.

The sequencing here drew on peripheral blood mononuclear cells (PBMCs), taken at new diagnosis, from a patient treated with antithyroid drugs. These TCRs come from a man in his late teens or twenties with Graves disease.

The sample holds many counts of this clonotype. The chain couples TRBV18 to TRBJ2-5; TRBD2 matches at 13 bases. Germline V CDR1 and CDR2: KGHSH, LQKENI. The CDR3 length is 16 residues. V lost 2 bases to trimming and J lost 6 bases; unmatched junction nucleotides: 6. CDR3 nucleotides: TGTGCCAGCTCACCATTTCAGACTAGCGGGAGGCAGACCCAGTACTTC. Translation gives CASSPFQTSGRQTQYF.

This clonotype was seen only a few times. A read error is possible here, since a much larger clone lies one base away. CDR3 residues: CASNESGAGEADTRYF. As DNA, the CDR3 is TGTGCCAGCAACGAGTCAGGGGCAGGGGAGGCAGATACGCGGTATTTT. The chain links TRBV28 to TRBJ2-3, with D perhaps given as TRBD1 or TRBD2 (6 bases each). CDR1 MDHEN and CDR2 SYDVKM come from the germline V gene. The CDR3 sequence is 16 residues long.

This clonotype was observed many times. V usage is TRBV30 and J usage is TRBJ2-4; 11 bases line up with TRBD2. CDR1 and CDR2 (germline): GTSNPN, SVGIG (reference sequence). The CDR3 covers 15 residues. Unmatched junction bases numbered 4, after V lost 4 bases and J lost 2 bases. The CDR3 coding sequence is TGTGCCTGGAACCCTAGCGGGAGGACCAAAAACATTCAGTACTTC. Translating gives CAWNPSGRTKNIQYF.

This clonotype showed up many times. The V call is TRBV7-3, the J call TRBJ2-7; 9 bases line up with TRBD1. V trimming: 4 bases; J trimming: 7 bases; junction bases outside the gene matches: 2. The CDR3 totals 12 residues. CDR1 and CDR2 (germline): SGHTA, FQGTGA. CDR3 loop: CASSSDRGEQYF. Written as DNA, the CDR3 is TGTGCCAGCAGCTCCGACAGGGGGGAGCAGTACTTC.

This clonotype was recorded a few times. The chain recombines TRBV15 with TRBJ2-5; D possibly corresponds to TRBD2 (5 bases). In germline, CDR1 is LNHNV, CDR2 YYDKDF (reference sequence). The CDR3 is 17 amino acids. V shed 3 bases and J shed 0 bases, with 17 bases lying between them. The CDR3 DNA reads TGTGCCACCAGCAGGCTCGCGGGCAGGCTGCACCAAGAGACCCAGTACTTC. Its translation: CATSRLAGRLHQETQYF.

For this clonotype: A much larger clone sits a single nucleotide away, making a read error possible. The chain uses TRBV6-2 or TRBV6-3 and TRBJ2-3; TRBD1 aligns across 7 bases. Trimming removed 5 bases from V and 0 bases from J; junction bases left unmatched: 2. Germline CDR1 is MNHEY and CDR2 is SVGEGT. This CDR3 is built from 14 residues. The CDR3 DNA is TGTGCCAGCAGTAAACAGGGGAGCACAGATACGCAGTATTTT. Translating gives CASSKQGSTDTQYF.

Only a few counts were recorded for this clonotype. The CDR3 spells CSARMGQGGEVNQPQHF. DNA for the CDR3: TGCAGTGCTAGAATGGGCCAGGGCGGAGAGGTCAATCAGCCCCAGCATTTT. This sequence joins TRBV20-1 and TRBJ1-5; maybe TRBD1 (5 bases). CDR1 is DFQATT, CDR2 SNEGSKA, per germline (reference sequence). V lost 2 bases and J lost 3, with 20 bases in between. The CDR3 has 17 residues.

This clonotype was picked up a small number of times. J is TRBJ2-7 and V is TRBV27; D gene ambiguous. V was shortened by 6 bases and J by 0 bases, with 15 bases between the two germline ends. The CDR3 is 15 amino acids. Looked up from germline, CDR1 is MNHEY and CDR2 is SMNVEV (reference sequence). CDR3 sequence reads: CASRSRSVVSYEQYF. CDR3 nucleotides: TGTGCCAGCAGATCCAGGTCAGTCGTCTCCTACGAGCAGTACTTC.

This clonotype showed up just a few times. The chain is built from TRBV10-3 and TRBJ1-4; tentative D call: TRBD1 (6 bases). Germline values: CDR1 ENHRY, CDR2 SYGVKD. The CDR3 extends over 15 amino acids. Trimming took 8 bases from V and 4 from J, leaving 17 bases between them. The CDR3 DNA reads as TGTGCCATCCGCTCCGGGGGGCCGATTAATGAAAAACTGTTTTTT. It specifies CAIRSGGPINEKLFF.

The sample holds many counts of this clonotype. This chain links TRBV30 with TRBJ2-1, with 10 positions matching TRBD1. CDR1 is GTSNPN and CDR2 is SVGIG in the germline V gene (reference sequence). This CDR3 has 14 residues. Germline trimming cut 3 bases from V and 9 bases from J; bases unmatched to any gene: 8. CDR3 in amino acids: CAWSPGTGAGEQFF. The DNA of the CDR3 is TGTGCCTGGAGCCCCGGGACAGGGGCCGGTGAGCAGTTCTTC.

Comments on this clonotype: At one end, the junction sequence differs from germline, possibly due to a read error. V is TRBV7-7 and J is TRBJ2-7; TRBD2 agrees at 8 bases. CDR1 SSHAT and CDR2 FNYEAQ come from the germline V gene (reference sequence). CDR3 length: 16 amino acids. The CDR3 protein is CASSHRRTSMTYEQYF. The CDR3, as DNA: TGTGCTAGCAGCCACCGGAGGACTAGCATGACCTACGAGCAGTACTTC.

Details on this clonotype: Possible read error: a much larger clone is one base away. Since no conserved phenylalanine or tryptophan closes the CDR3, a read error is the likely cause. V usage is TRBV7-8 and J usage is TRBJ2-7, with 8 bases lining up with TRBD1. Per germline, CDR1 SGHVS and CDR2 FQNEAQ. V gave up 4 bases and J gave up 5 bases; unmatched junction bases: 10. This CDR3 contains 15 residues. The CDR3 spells CASSSPQGAGNEQYS. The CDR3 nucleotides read TGTGCCAGCAGCTCGCCGCAGGGGGCGGGAAACGAGCAGTACTCC.

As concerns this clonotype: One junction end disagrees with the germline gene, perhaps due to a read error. The CDR3 here is CASSPSLAEYEQYF. The CDR3 region has the DNA TGTGCCAGCAGCCCAAGCCTAGCGGAGTACGAGCAGTACTTC. The genes are TRBV4-1 and TRBJ2-7, with TRBD2 identical over 7 bases. The germline CDR1 and CDR2 sequences are MGHRA and YSYEKL. The CDR3 spans 14 residues.

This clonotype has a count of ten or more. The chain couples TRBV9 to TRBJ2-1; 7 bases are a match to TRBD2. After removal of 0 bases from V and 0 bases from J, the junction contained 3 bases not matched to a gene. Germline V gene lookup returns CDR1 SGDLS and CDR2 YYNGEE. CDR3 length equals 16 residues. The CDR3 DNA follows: TGTGCCAGCAGCGTAGCCGGCGGGAGCTCCTACAATGAGCAGTTCTTC. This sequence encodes CASSVAGGSSYNEQFF.

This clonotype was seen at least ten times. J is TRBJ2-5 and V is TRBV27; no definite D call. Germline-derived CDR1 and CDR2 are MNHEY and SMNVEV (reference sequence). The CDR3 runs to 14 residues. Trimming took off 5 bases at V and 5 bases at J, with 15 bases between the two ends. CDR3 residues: CASSPRSARETQYF. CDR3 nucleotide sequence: TGTGCCAGCAGTCCAAGGTCGGCCAGGGAGACCCAGTACTTC.

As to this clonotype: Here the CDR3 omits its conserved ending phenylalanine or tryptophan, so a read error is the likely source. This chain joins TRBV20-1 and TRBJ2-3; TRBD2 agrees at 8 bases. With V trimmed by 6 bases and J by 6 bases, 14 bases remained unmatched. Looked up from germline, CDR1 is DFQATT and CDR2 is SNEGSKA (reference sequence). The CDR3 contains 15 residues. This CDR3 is CSARDILLAGDTQYY. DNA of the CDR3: TGCAGTGCAAGGGATATATTATTAGCGGGGGATACGCAGTATTAT.

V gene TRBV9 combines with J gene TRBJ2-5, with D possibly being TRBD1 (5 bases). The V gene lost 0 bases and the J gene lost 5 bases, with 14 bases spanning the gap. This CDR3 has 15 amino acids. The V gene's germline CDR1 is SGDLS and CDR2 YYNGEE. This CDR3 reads CASSVAISTVETQYF. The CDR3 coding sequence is TGTGCCAGCAGCGTAGCTATTTCGACAGTGGAGACCCAGTACTTC.

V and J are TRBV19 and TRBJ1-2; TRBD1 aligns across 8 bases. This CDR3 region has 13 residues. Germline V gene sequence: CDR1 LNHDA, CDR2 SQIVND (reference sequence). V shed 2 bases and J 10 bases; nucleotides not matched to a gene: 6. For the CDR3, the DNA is TGTGCCAGTAGTATATCGGACAGGGTGCCCTACACCTTC. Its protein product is CASSISDRVPYTF.

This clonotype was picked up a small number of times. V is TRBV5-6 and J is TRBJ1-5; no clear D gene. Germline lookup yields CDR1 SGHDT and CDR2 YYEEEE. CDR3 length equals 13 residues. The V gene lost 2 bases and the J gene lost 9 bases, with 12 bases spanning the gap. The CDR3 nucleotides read TGTGCCAGCAGCTTATCCAACGAGGGGCCCCAGCATTTT. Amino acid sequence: CASSLSNEGPQHF.

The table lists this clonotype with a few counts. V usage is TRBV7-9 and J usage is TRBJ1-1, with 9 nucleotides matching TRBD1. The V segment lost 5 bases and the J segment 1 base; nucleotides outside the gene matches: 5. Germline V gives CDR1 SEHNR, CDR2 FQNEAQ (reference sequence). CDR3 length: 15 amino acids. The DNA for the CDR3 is TGTGCCAGCAGCACCCGACAGGGGGGGAACACTGAAGCTTTCTTT. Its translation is CASSTRQGGNTEAFF.